This T cell receptor (beta chain) was identified during a study of CD4 and CD8 cells across lung adenocarcinoma regions. The patients had localized lung adenocarcinoma, a non-small cell subtype. TCRdb redid the calling of the PCR reads with MiXCR, one entry per CDR3 protein. The profile covers thousands of distinct CDR3 sequences, with 40% to 50% appearing a single time and 15% to 20% taken by the ten largest. The CDR3 contains 15 residues. Germline assignment: CDR1 GTSNPN and CDR2 SVGIG (reference sequence). The V and J ends lost 4 bases and 4 bases respectively, with 16 bases between them. The source of this sequence is a female donor with lung adenocarcinoma. The CD4 and CD8 labels of this study may be unreliable. The chain is built from TRBV30 and TRBJ2-2; perhaps TRBD2 as D (6 bases). Sequencing was done on a sample of CD4+ T cells from the margin of a lung tumor. The CDR3 bases are TGTGCCTGGACCCGAATGATCGGGGGCACCGGGGAGCTGTTTTTT. Its protein product is CAWTRMIGGTGELFF.